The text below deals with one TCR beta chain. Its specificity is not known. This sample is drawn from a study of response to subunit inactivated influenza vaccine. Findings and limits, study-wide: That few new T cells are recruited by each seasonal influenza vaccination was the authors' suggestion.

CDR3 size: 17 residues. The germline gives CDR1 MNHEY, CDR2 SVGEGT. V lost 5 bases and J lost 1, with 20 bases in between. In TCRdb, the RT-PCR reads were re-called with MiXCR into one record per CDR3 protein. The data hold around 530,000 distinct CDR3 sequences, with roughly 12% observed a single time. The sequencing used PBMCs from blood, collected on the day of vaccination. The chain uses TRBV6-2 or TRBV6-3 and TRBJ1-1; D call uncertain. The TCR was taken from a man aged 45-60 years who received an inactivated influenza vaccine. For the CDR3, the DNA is TGTGCCAGCAGTACGGAGGGAATCTTCACCGGGAACACTGAAGCTTTCTTT. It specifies CASSTEGIFTGNTEAFF.